The rows below give T cell receptor beta chains drawn from one sample of a study of blood T cell repertoires in COVID-19. Using immunoSEQ multiplex PCR, the repertoire was profiled, and TCRdb retains in-frame clones only, with some absent. The table lists approximately 290,000 clones, around 90% of them singletons. Sample: PBMCs or T cells enriched from blood (not recorded which). The receptors shown here come from a woman aged 18-35 years with acute COVID-19. Both conserved end residues are part of each CDR3. Fields, in order: V gene, clone size, J gene, D gene, CDR3 protein, CDR3 DNA. D genes are given only for firm matches. Size is stated for part of the rows, as once, few or many counts, or as a class when the clone is expanded.

TRBV5-1	.	TRBJ1-4	.	CASSGSGVTNEKLFF	TGCGCCAGCAGCGGCTCAGGGGTGACTAATGAAAAACTGTTTTTT
TRBV24-1	.	TRBJ1-2	.	CATSHPGINYGYTF	TGTGCCACCAGTCACCCAGGCATTAACTATGGCTACACCTTC
TRBV7-2	.	TRBJ2-2	.	CASTQGGWATVSGELFF	TGTGCCAGCACCCAAGGAGGGTGGGCGACCGTAAGCGGGGAGCTGTTTTTT
TRBV19	.	TRBJ2-1	TRBD1	CASSPRDRDYNEQFF	TGTGCCAGTAGTCCCCGGGACAGGGACTACAATGAGCAGTTCTTC
TRBV5-4	.	TRBJ2-1	TRBD2	CASSAWEGYNEQFF	TGTGCCAGCAGCGCCTGGGAGGGTTACAATGAGCAGTTCTTC
TRBV6-1	.	TRBJ1-2	.	CASSEARGYGYTF	TGTGCCAGCAGTGAAGCCAGGGGCTATGGCTACACCTTC
TRBV9	.	TRBJ1-1	.	CASSVGGFAEAFF	TGTGCCAGCAGCGTGGGAGGGTTCGCTGAAGCTTTCTTT
TRBV28	.	TRBJ2-3	TRBD2	CASTQMGLAGERGTDTQYF	TGTGCCAGCACCCAAATGGGGCTAGCGGGAGAGCGGGGCACAGATACGCAGTATTTT
TRBV18	.	TRBJ1-2	TRBD1	CASSPGTGLVDGYTF	TGTGCCAGCTCACCAGGGACAGGGCTAGTAGATGGCTACACCTTC
TRBV30	.	TRBJ1-3	.	CAWSVGGSYGNTIYF	TGTGCCTGGAGTGTAGGAGGGAGTTATGGAAACACCATATATTTT
TRBV11-2	.	TRBJ1-2	.	CASSSGQLINYGYTF	TGTGCCAGCAGCAGCGGACAGCTTATTAACTATGGCTACACCTTC
TRBV7-6	.	TRBJ2-2	.	CASTSGNTGELFF	TGTGCCAGCACAAGCGGGAACACCGGGGAGCTGTTTTTT
TRBV19	many	TRBJ2-7	TRBD1	CASSSGTGSYEQYF	TGTGCCAGTAGTTCTGGGACAGGGTCCTACGAGCAGTACTTC
TRBV5-1	.	TRBJ1-2	.	CASSSTGDYGYTF	TGCGCCAGCAGCTCGACAGGAGACTATGGCTACACCTTC
TRBV28	.	TRBJ1-5	.	CASSTGRPQHF	TGTGCCAGCAGTACCGGGAGGCCCCAGCATTTT
TRBV19	.	TRBJ2-3	TRBD2	CASSSGGTSGRGGTDTQYF	TGTGCCAGTAGTTCCGGGGGGACTAGCGGGAGAGGGGGCACAGATACGCAGTATTTT
TRBV29-1	.	TRBJ2-5	TRBD1	CSAPRGTGGISKTQYF	TGCAGCGCACCCAGAGGGACAGGGGGAATTTCGAAGACCCAGTACTTC
TRBV10-2	.	TRBJ1-1	.	CASSEDMNTEAFF	TGCGCCAGCAGTGAGGACATGAACACTGAAGCTTTCTTT
TRBV19	.	TRBJ2-3	TRBD1	CASSIRQGGTDTQYF	TGTGCCAGTAGTATCCGACAGGGGGGCACAGATACGCAGTATTTT
TRBV24-1	once	TRBJ1-5	TRBD1	CATTDRAGQPQHF	TGTGCCACCACCGACAGGGCCGGTCAGCCCCAGCATTTT
TRBV5-4	.	TRBJ2-3	TRBD2	CASSPPSGSGADTQYF	TGTGCCAGCAGCCCTCCTAGCGGGAGCGGGGCAGATACGCAGTATTTT
TRBV28	.	TRBJ1-1	.	CASSSSGGGTEAFF	TGTGCCAGCAGTTCATCGGGAGGAGGTACTGAAGCTTTCTTT
TRBV24-1	few	TRBJ2-1	.	CATSAGNNNEQFF	TGTGCCACCAGTGCGGGGAACAACAATGAGCAGTTCTTC
TRBV18	.	TRBJ1-6	.	CASSPSDNSPLHF	TGTGCCAGCTCACCGTCGGATAATTCACCCCTCCACTTT
TRBV28	.	TRBJ1-1	.	CASSLYKNTEAFF	TGTGCCAGCAGTTTATATAAGAACACTGAAGCTTTCTTT
TRBV5-1	.	TRBJ2-7	.	CASSLAGGTYEQYF	TGCGCCAGCAGCTTGGCCGGAGGGACTTACGAGCAGTACTTC
TRBV2	.	TRBJ1-3	.	CASRTGLSGNTIYF	TGTGCCAGCAGAACAGGGCTCTCTGGAAACACCATATATTTT
TRBV29-1	.	TRBJ1-2	TRBD1	CSVRTGAFYGYTF	TGCAGCGTCCGGACAGGGGCTTTCTATGGCTACACCTTC
TRBV4-1	.	TRBJ1-2	.	CASSQVKETSYGYTF	TGCGCCAGCAGCCAAGTAAAGGAGACCTCCTATGGCTACACCTTC
TRBV11-1	.	TRBJ2-3	TRBD2	CASSFISGGADTQYF	TGTGCCAGCAGCTTTATAAGCGGGGGGGCAGATACGCAGTATTTT
TRBV28	.	TRBJ2-7	TRBD1	CASSTGGYWYEQYF	TGTGCCAGCAGTACAGGGGGTTATTGGTACGAGCAGTACTTC
TRBV11-2	.	TRBJ1-2	.	CASSLDRQNYGYTF	TGTGCCAGCAGCTTAGATAGACAGAACTATGGCTACACCTTC
TRBV7-2	.	TRBJ2-3	.	CASSLATGEGTDTQYF	TGTGCCAGCAGCTTAGCGACGGGAGAGGGCACAGATACGCAGTATTTT
TRBV6-6	.	TRBJ1-1	.	CASSYSSLNAEAFF	TGTGCCAGCAGTTACTCGAGCCTCAACGCTGAAGCTTTCTTT
TRBV24-1	.	TRBJ1-5	.	CAPPANKPQHF	TGTGCCCCCCCAGCGAACAAGCCCCAGCATTTT
TRBV19	.	TRBJ1-6	TRBD1	CASSIQGENSPLHF	TGTGCCAGTAGTATTCAGGGGGAGAATTCACCCCTCCACTTT
TRBV19	.	TRBJ2-2	.	CASTTTVTGELFF	TGTGCCAGTACCACAACAGTTACCGGGGAGCTGTTTTTT
TRBV5-8	.	TRBJ1-1	TRBD1	CASSLVMSGGTEAFF	TGTGCCAGCAGCTTGGTCATGTCAGGGGGCACTGAAGCTTTCTTT
TRBV27	.	TRBJ2-7	TRBD2	CASRRTSGSYEQYF	TGTGCCAGCAGACGGACTAGCGGGAGCTACGAGCAGTACTTC
TRBV29-1	.	TRBJ1-2	.	CSVEHRGGSGYGYTF	TGCAGCGTCGAACATAGGGGGGGCTCAGGCTATGGCTACACCTTC
TRBV28	.	TRBJ2-5	TRBD2	CASSPYGGGETQYF	TGTGCCAGCAGTCCCTACGGGGGAGGGGAGACCCAGTACTTC
TRBV19	.	TRBJ2-1	TRBD2	CASSATSLNWNEQFF	TGTGCCAGTAGTGCGACTAGCCTTAATTGGAATGAGCAGTTCTTC
TRBV28	.	TRBJ2-3	TRBD2	CASSLLERETDTQYF	TGTGCCAGCAGTTTACTTGAGCGGGAGACAGATACGCAGTATTTT
TRBV6-5	.	TRBJ1-1	.	CASRKRGRNTEAFF	TGTGCCAGCAGAAAAAGGGGGAGGAACACTGAAGCTTTCTTT
TRBV15	once	TRBJ2-7	.	CATSRPPDYEQYF	TGTGCCACCAGCAGACCACCAGACTACGAGCAGTACTTC
TRBV9	.	TRBJ2-7	TRBD2	CASSATSGSYEQYF	TGTGCCAGCAGCGCGACTAGCGGCTCCTACGAGCAGTACTTC
TRBV7-9	.	TRBJ2-5	.	CASSADSEETQYF	TGTGCCAGCAGCGCGGACTCCGAAGAGACCCAGTACTTC
TRBV28	.	TRBJ2-2	TRBD1	CASSLPRRHRDRGTGELFF	TGTGCCAGCAGTCTCCCTCGGCGACACCGGGACAGGGGGACCGGGGAGCTGTTTTTT